The 17 T cell receptor beta chains reported below all come from one sample, sequenced in a study of shared clonotypes between healthy human individuals. Naive CD8 isolation took CD45RO-negative cells positively selected for CCR7 and excluded terminally differentiated effector memory CD45RA+ cells. The repertoire was sequenced with immunoSEQ multiplex PCR; TCRdb's copy has only in-frame clones and lacks some. The sample yields about 2.1 million clones, about 94% seen once. Sequencing was carried out using naive CD8+ T cells from PBMCs. The receptor source for this set is a man younger than 35 in good health. Some clones in this sample may be carry-over from other donors' samples.

The chain has TRBV27 and TRBJ2-7; no definite D call. The V gene lost 5 bases and the J gene lost 6 bases, with 14 bases spanning the gap. Germline CDR1 is MNHEY and CDR2 is SMNVEV (reference sequence). The CDR3 totals 13 residues. The CDR3 bases are TGTGCCAGCAGTCTCGGCAGAGGCATCGAGCAGTACTTC. As protein: CASSLGRGIEQYF.

This clone was seen only once. V gene TRBV10-1 combines with J gene TRBJ2-3, with a weak D call TRBD1 (6 bases). Per the germline V gene, CDR1 is WNHNN and CDR2 is SYGVQD (reference sequence). V dropped 1 base and J dropped 4 bases, with 6 bases sitting between them. This CDR3 contains 13 residues. CDR3 coding DNA: TGCGCCAGCAGTGAGTACAGGGCAGATACGCAGTATTTT. It codes for CASSEYRADTQYF.

The rearrangement joins TRBV12-5 to TRBJ2-2; 11 bases line up with TRBD2. Germline-derived CDR1 and CDR2 are LGHNT and FRNRAP. CDR3 length: 17 amino acids. The junction had 6 bases not matched to a gene; V was cut back by 0 bases and J by 6 bases. CDR3 sequence reads: CASGLVPLAGGPGELFF. In nucleotides, the CDR3 is TGTGCTAGTGGTTTGGTCCCTTTAGCGGGAGGGCCCGGGGAGCTGTTTTTT.

The chain links TRBV19 to TRBJ1-2; D perhaps matches TRBD1 (5 bases). Germline V gene data show CDR1 as LNHDA and CDR2 as SQIVND (reference sequence). The CDR3 is 15 residues long. V was clipped by 4 bases and J by 8 bases, with 20 bases between them. In DNA form, the CDR3 reads TGTGCCAGTAGTACATTCCTACAGGTGGCGGAAGGCTACACCTTC. The encoded protein is CASSTFLQVAEGYTF.

V usage is TRBV5-1 and J usage is TRBJ2-5; TRBD1 aligns across 8 bases. The J call may be in error: the DNA end matches TRBJ2-7 better. Germline CDR1 SGHRS, CDR2 YFSETQ. The CDR3 spans 14 residues. DNA of the CDR3: TGCGCCAGCAGCTGGGGGACAGGATCCTACGAGCAGTACTTC. It codes for CASSWGTGSYEQYF.

The chain recombines TRBV9 with TRBJ2-2; 9 bases are shared with TRBD1. The CDR3 is 16 residues long. Germline trimming cut 5 bases from V and 3 bases from J; bases unmatched to any gene: 8. Per the germline V gene, CDR1 is SGDLS and CDR2 is YYNGEE. The CDR3 sequence: CASSENRDRDTGELFF. Here the CDR3 DNA reads TGTGCCAGCAGTGAGAACCGGGACAGGGACACCGGGGAGCTGTTTTTT.

The genes are TRBV11-1 and TRBJ2-7, with D uncertain. This CDR3 region has 10 residues. V was shortened by 8 bases and J by 6 bases, with 8 bases between the two germline ends. Germline loops: CDR1 SGHAT, CDR2 FQDESV (reference sequence). The CDR3 nucleotides are TGTGCCAGCGCTGGGCCCGAGCAGTACTTC. Translation: CASAGPEQYF.

V gene TRBV15 combines with J gene TRBJ1-1; D remains unclear. V was cut by 3 bases and J by 2 bases, with 7 bases left in between. Germline V gene sequence: CDR1 LNHNV, CDR2 YYDKDF (reference sequence). The CDR3 runs to 13 residues. In nucleotides, the CDR3 is TGTGCCACCAGCAGGGACCATAACACTGAAGCTTTCTTT. Translation gives CATSRDHNTEAFF.

The chain has TRBV7-2 and TRBJ2-1, with unresolved D. CDR3 length: 15 amino acids. Germline V CDR1 and CDR2: SGHTA, FQGNSA. The V end lost 2 bases, the J end lost 1 base, and 9 bases lay between the germline ends. CDR3 coding DNA: TGTGCCAGCAGCTTACAGGCGTGGTCCTACAATGAGCAGTTCTTC. Residues: CASSLQAWSYNEQFF.

As to this clone: The sample holds other DNA sequences that translate to the same CDR3. This chain joins TRBV27 and TRBJ2-7; no firm D call. With 5 bases removed from V and 3 bases from J, the gap between germline ends came to 5 bases. The CDR3 contains 11 residues. Germline values: CDR1 MNHEY, CDR2 SMNVEV (reference sequence). In nucleotides, the CDR3 is TGTGCCAGCAGTCCTCTCTACGAGCAGTACTTC. It yields the protein CASSPLYEQYF.

The J gene is TRBJ2-2, the V gene TRBV5-1; TRBD2 is a possible D gene (5 bases). Looked up from germline, CDR1 is SGHRS and CDR2 is YFSETQ. The CDR3 has 14 residues. Trimming cost V 4 bases and J 6 bases, with 13 bases left between them. CDR3: CASSVDPGSGELFF. The CDR3 bases are TGCGCCAGCAGCGTAGACCCGGGGTCCGGGGAGCTGTTTTTT.

The chain uses TRBV6-5 and TRBJ1-2, with TRBD1 matching 9 bases. Germline V gives CDR1 MNHEY, CDR2 SVGAGI. The CDR3 is 16 residues long. Losses at the gene ends were 4 bases for V and 13 bases for J; bases not matched to a gene: 19. For the CDR3, the DNA is TGTGCCAGCAGTTCATCCTCCTCCGGTTGGACAGGGGTGGGCACCTTC. Amino acids: CASSSSSSGWTGVGTF.

The chain links TRBV7-7 to TRBJ2-1; a possible D gene is TRBD2 (5 bases). The CDR3 loop spans 19 amino acids. CDR1 and CDR2 from the germline V gene are SSHAT and FNYEAQ (reference sequence). Trimming removed 1 base at V and 1 base at J, with 20 bases between. The CDR3 spells CASSLDPRESGRSYNEQFF. CDR3 sequence (DNA): TGTGCCAGCAGCTTAGATCCCCGAGAAAGCGGACGATCCTACAATGAGCAGTTCTTC.

This chain links TRBV28 with TRBJ1-1, with D possibly matching TRBD1 (5 bases). The length of the CDR3 is 10 residues. In germline, CDR1 is MDHEN, CDR2 SYDVKM. With 10 bases removed from V and 11 bases from J, the gap between germline ends came to 14 bases. This CDR3 is CATKGGGAFF. Written as DNA, the CDR3 is TGTGCCACCAAGGGCGGGGGGGCTTTCTTT.

The chain is built from TRBV7-8 and TRBJ2-7, with D perhaps TRBD1 (6 bases). The CDR3 is 14 residues long. The germline V gene encodes CDR1 SGHVS and CDR2 FQNEAQ. Trimming removed 5 bases from V and 2 bases from J, with 13 bases in between. CDR3 amino acids: CASSPRQDPYEQYF. The CDR3 bases are TGTGCCAGCAGCCCCCGACAGGACCCCTACGAGCAGTACTTC.

The CDR3 sequence: CASSWLAGESETQYF. DNA of the CDR3: TGTGCCAGTAGTTGGCTAGCGGGAGAGTCAGAGACCCAGTACTTC. The gene calls are TRBV19 and TRBJ2-5; 10 bases are a match to TRBD2. The CDR3 is 15 residues long. V gave up 5 bases and J gave up 4 bases; unmatched junction bases: 7. The germline CDR1 and CDR2 sequences are LNHDA and SQIVND (reference sequence).

This clone was seen once. The J gene is TRBJ2-1, the V gene TRBV7-7; tentatively, D is TRBD1 or TRBD2 (5 bases each). V was trimmed by 1 base and J by 5 bases, leaving 15 bases between them. The CDR3 is 16 amino acids. Germline assignment: CDR1 SSHAT and CDR2 FNYEAQ (reference sequence). CDR3 protein: CASSLELGPPNNEQFF. The CDR3 DNA is TGTGCCAGCAGCTTAGAGCTGGGACCTCCTAACAATGAGCAGTTCTTC.